This entry features one T cell receptor beta chain sequence. Its antigen remains unidentified. This sample stems from a study of OX40 agonist ivuxolimab in advanced cancers. Regarding the study as a whole: On average, CD8+ T cells had more expanded clones than CD4+.

Germline V lookup: CDR1 MNHEY, CDR2 SVGAGI. The ends were cut back, 6 bases at V and 4 bases at J, with 13 bases in the middle. This CDR3 has 14 amino acids. Sequenced by immunoSEQ multiplex PCR; TCRdb stores in-frame clones only, minus some. Counted here are around 62,000 clones, around 86% occurring once; the ten biggest clones make up 1.1%. This TCR came from an adult with an advanced solid tumor such as melanoma, head and neck, liver or kidney cancer. The starting material was CD4+ or CD8+ T cells sorted from blood, obtained in a trial of the OX40 agonist ivuxolimab. The V gene is TRBV6-5, the J gene TRBJ1-5; D is unresolved. As DNA, the CDR3 is TGTGCCAGCAGCCCCTCTCTGGGTAATCAGCCCCAGCATTTT. Its translation: CASSPSLGNQPQHF.